The T cell receptor (beta chain) described here comes from a study of CD4 T cells in relation to SARS-CoV-2 and coronaviruses. Study-level background: TCR beta CDR3s were sequenced after 10-day antigen culture of PBMCs. The negative reference was HIV-1 Nef peptide pool or peptide-free culture.

Worth noting for this clone: The antigen remains undetermined.

Per the germline V gene, CDR1 is SGHTS and CDR2 is YDEGEE. The CDR3 sequence is 15 residues long. V gave up 2 bases and J gave up 7 bases; unmatched junction bases: 7. Whole-study results and caveats: Pre-pandemic and post-infection samples never came from the same donor.

Before the COVID-19 pandemic, during about 2011-2019, CD4+ T cells were taken from unexposed donors. Isolation of CD4+ T cells took place after roughly nine days in culture. Profiled with immunoSEQ multiplex PCR; TCRdb holds only in-frame clones, not every one. In the table there are 25,000 to 35,000 clones, about 70% of which are singletons. This sequence originates from a human donor in good health. The genes are TRBV5-8 and TRBJ1-4; 8 nucleotides agree with TRBD1. Sequences were obtained from CD4+ T cells from PBMCs, cultured in vitro. The CDR3 nucleotides are TGTGCCAGCAGCTTCCGGACAGGGAGAGTTGAAAAACTGTTTTTT. It is translated as CASSFRTGRVEKLFF.